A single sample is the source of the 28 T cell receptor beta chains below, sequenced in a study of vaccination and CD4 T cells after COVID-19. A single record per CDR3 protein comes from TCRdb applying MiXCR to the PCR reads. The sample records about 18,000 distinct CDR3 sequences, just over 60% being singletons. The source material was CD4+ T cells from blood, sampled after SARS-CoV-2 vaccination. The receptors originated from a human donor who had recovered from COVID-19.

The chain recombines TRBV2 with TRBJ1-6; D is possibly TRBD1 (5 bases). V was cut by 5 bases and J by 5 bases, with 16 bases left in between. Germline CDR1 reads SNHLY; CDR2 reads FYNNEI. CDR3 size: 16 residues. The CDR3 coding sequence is TGTGCCAGCAGTCTACGTGGGGGGGAAGATAATTCACCCCTCCACTTT. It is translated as CASSLRGGEDNSPLHF. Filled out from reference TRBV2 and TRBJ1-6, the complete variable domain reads EPEVTQTPSHQVTQMGQEVILRCVPISNHLYFYWYRQILGQKVEFLVSFYNNEISEKSEIFDDQFSVERPDGSNFTLKIRSTKLEDSAMYFCASSLRGGEDNSPLHFGNGTRLTVT.

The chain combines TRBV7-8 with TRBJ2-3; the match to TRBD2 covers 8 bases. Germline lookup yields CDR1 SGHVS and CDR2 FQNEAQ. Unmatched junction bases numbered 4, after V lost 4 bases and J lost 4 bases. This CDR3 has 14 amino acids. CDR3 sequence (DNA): TGTGCCAGCAGCTCCAGACTAGCGTCAGATACGCAGTATTTT. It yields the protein CASSSRLASDTQYF.

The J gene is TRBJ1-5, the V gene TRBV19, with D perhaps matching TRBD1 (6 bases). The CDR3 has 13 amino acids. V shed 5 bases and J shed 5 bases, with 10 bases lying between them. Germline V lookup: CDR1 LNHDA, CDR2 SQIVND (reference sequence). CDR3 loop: CASSRQGHQPQHF. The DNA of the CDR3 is TGTGCCAGTAGTCGGCAGGGGCATCAGCCCCAGCATTTT.

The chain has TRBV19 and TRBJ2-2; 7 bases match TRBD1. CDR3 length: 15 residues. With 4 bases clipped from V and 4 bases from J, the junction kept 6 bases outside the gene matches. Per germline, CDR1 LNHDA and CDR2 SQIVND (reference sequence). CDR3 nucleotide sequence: TGTGCCAGTAGTACCCGGGCAGGGGGCACCGGGGAGCTGTTTTTT. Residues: CASSTRAGGTGELFF. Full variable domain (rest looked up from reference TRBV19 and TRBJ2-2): DGGITQSPKYLFRKEGQNVTLSCEQNLNHDAMYWYRQDPGQGLRLIYYSQIVNDFQKGDIAEGYSVSREKKESFPLTVTSAQKNPTAFYLCASSTRAGGTGELFFGEGSRLTVL.

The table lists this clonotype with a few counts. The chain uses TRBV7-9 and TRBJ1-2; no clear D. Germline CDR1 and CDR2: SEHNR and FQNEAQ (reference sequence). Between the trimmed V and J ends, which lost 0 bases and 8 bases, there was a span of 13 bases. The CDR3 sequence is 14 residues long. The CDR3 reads CASSLARQEGGYTF. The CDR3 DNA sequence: TGTGCCAGCAGCTTAGCGCGGCAAGAAGGCGGCTACACCTTC.

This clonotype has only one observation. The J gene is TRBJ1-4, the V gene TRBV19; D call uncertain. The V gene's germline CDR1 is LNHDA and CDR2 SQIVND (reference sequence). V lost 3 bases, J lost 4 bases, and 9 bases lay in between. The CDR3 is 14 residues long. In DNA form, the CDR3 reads TGTGCCAGTAGTATTATTGACGGTAATGAAAAACTGTTTTTT. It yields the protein CASSIIDGNEKLFF.

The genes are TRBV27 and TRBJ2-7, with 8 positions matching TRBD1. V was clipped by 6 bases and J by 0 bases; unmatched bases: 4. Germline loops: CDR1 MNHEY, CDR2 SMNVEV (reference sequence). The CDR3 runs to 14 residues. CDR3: CASRTGTGSYEQYF. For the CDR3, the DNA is TGTGCCAGCAGAACCGGGACAGGCTCCTACGAGCAGTACTTC.

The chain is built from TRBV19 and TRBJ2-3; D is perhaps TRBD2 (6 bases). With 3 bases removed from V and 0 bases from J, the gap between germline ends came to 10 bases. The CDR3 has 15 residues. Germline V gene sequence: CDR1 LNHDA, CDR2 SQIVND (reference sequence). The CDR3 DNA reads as TGTGCCAGTAGTATTCGTCGGGGGAGCACAGATACGCAGTATTTT. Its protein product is CASSIRRGSTDTQYF.

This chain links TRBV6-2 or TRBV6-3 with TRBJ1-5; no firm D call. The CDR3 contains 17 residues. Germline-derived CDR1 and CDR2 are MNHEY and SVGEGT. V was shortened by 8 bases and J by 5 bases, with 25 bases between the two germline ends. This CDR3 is CASATLQWKELDQPQHF. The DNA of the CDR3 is TGTGCCAGCGCGACCCTTCAGTGGAAGGAATTAGATCAGCCCCAGCATTTT.

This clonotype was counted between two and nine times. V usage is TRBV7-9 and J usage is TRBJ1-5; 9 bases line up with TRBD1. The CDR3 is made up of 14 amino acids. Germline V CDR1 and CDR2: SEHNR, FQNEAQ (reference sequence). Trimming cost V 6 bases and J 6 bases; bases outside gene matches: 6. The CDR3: CASSLGQGGQPQHF. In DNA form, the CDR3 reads TGTGCCAGCAGTTTGGGACAGGGTGGTCAGCCCCAGCATTTT.

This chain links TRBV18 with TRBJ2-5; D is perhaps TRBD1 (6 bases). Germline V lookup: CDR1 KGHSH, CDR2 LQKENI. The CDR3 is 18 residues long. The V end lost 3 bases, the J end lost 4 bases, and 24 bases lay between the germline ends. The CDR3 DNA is TGTGCCAGCTCACCTTTTCCCAGCCTACAGGGCATTCGAGAGACCCAGTACTTC. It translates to CASSPFPSLQGIRETQYF.

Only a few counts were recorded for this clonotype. CDR3 DNA: TGTGCCAGCAGTTACGCTGTCCCGGGACAGGCTCCTTTGAGGGCTTTCTTT. This codes for CASSYAVPGQAPLRAFF. This rearrangement joins TRBV6-2 or TRBV6-3 to TRBJ1-1; 8 bases align to TRBD1. Germline V gene lookup returns CDR1 MNHEY and CDR2 SVGEGT. The CDR3 length is 17 residues. V shed 2 bases, J shed 11 bases, and the junction held 19 bases outside the gene matches.

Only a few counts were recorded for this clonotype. The CDR3 loop reads CSATKPGRSSYEQYF. CDR3 bases: TGCAGTGCTACCAAACCGGGACGGAGCTCCTACGAGCAGTACTTC. V is TRBV20-1 and J is TRBJ2-7, with D perhaps given as TRBD1 or TRBD2 (5 bases each). CDR1 and CDR2 (germline): DFQATT, SNEGSKA (reference sequence). V gave up 4 bases and J gave up 0 bases, with 16 bases separating them. CDR3 length: 15 residues.

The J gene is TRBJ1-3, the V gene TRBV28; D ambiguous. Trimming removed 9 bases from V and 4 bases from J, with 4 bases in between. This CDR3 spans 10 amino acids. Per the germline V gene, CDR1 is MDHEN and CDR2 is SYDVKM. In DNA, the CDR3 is TGTGCCAGTTCCGGAAACACCATATATTTT. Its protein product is CASSGNTIYF.

For the CDR3, the DNA is TGTGCCATCAGTGAGGCCCAGGGGTATCAGCCCCAGCATTTT. As protein: CAISEAQGYQPQHF. The genes are TRBV10-3 and TRBJ1-5; TRBD1 is a possible D gene (6 bases). V gave up 2 bases and J gave up 5 bases, with 10 bases separating them. The CDR3 extends over 14 amino acids. Germline assignment: CDR1 ENHRY and CDR2 SYGVKD.

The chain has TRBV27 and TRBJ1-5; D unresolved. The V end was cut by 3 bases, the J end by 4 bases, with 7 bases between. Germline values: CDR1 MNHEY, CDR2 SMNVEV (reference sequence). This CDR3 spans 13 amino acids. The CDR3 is CASSFRKNQPQHF. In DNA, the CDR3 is TGTGCCAGCAGTTTTCGGAAAAATCAGCCCCAGCATTTT.

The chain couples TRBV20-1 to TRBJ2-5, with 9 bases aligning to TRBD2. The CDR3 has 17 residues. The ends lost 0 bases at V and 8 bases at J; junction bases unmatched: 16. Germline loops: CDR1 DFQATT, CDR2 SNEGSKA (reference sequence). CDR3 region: CSARERGLAGPHRTQYF. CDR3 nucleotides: TGCAGTGCTAGAGAGAGGGGGCTAGCGGGACCCCATCGTACCCAGTACTTC.

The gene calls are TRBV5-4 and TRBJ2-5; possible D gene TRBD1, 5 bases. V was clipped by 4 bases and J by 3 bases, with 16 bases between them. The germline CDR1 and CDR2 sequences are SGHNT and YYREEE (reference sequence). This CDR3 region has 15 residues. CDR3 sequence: CASSLPGQIEETQYF. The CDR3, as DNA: TGTGCCAGCAGCCTCCCAGGGCAGATCGAAGAGACCCAGTACTTC.

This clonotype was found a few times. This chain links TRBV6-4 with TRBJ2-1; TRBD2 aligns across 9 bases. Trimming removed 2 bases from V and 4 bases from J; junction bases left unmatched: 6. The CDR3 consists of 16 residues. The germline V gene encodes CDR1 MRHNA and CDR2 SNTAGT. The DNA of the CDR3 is TGTGCCAGCAGTGACGAGGGCGGGAGGGGATACAATGAGCAGTTCTTC. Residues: CASSDEGGRGYNEQFF.

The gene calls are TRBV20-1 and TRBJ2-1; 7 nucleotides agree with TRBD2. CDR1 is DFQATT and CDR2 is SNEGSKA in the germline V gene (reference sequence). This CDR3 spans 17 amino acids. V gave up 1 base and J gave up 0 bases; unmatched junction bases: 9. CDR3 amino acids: CSARGEGGTSSYNEQFF. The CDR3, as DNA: TGCAGTGCTAGAGGGGAGGGCGGGACGAGCTCCTACAATGAGCAGTTCTTC.

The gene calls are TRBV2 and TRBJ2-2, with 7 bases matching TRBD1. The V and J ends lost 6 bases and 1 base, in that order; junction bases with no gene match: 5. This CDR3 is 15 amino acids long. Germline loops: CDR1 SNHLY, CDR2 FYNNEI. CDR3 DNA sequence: TGTGCCAGCAGGGTGGGACAGCAGAACACCGGGGAGCTGTTTTTT. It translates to CASRVGQQNTGELFF.

The CDR3, as DNA: TGCAGTGCTAGACAGCGCGTCGATGAGCAGTTCTTC. Residues: CSARQRVDEQFF. V usage is TRBV20-1 and J usage is TRBJ2-1, with unresolved D. CDR1 and CDR2 from the germline V gene are DFQATT and SNEGSKA (reference sequence). The CDR3 totals 12 residues. Trimming stripped 2 bases from V and 8 bases from J, with 10 bases between.

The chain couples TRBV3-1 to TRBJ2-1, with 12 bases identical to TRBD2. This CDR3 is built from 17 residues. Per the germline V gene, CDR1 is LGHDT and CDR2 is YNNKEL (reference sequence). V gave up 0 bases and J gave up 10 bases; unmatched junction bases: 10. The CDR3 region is CASSQDGGLAGGREQFF. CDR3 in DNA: TGTGCCAGCAGCCAAGATGGGGGGCTAGCGGGAGGGCGGGAGCAGTTCTTC.

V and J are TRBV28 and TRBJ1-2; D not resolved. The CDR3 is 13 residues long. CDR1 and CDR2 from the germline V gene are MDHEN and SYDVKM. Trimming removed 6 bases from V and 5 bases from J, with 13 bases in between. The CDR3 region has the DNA TGTGCCAGCAGCCCCCTAGGGTTTTATGGCTACACCTTC. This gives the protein CASSPLGFYGYTF.

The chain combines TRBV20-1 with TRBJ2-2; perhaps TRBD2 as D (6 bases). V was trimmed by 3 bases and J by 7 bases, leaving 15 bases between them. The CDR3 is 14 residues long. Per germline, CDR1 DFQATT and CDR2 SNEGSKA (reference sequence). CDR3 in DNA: TGCAGTGCTAGGCGGGGACCAACCCACGGGGAGCTGTTTTTT. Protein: CSARRGPTHGELFF.

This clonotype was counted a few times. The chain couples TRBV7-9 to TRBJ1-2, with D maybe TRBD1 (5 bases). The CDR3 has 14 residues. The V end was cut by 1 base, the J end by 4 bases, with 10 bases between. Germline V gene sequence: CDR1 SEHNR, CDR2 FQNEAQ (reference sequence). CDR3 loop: CASSLDRDPYGYTF. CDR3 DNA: TGTGCCAGCAGCTTAGATCGGGACCCCTATGGCTACACCTTC.

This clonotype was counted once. The CDR3: CASSLDPGTSVYEQYF. In nucleotides, the CDR3 is TGTGCCAGCAGCTTAGACCCCGGGACTAGCGTGTACGAGCAGTACTTC. The rearrangement uses TRBV7-2 and TRBJ2-7; 10 bases line up with TRBD2. This CDR3 is built from 16 residues. J lost 4 bases, V lost 1 base, and 7 bases had no gene match. Germline assignment: CDR1 SGHTA and CDR2 FQGNSA.

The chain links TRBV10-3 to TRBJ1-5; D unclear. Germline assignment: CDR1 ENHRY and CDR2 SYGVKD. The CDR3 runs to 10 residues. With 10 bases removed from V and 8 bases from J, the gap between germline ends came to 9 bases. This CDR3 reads CANVSEPQHF. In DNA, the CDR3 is TGTGCCAACGTCTCGGAGCCCCAGCATTTT.